The 11 T cell receptor beta chains below were found in one sample sequenced in a study of blood T cell repertoires in COVID-19. Method: immunoSEQ multiplex PCR; TCRdb's copy keeps in-frame clones and lacks some. The table lists under 150,000 clones, around 80% of them singletons. Sequencing input: peripheral blood. The source is a human donor in a cohort sampled during active COVID-19.

The chain employs TRBV4-3 and TRBJ1-2; tentative D call: TRBD1 (5 bases). CDR1 and CDR2 (germline): LGHNA, YSLEER. The CDR3 extends over 19 amino acids. V dropped 0 bases and J dropped 0 bases, with 20 bases sitting between them. The CDR3 DNA reads TGCGCCAGCAGCCAAGACATTCTCAAGGGGTCTGCAGCTAACTATGGCTACACCTTC. As protein: CASSQDILKGSAANYGYTF.

The V and J genes are TRBV7-9 and TRBJ2-5, with D perhaps matching TRBD1 (6 bases). The CDR3 consists of 13 residues. V gave up 8 bases and J gave up 3 bases, with 13 bases separating them. The germline gives CDR1 SEHNR, CDR2 FQNEAQ (reference sequence). DNA for the CDR3: TGTGCCAGCGTACCTCAGGGGAAAGAGACCCAGTACTTC. Its protein product is CASVPQGKETQYF.

The chain links TRBV6-1 to TRBJ2-1; D not certain. V lost 3 bases, J lost 6 bases, and 12 bases lay in between. The CDR3 spans 14 residues. Germline CDR1 and CDR2: MNHNS and SASEGT. CDR3: CASSDEPYRNEQFF. The CDR3 nucleotides read TGTGCCAGCAGTGACGAGCCGTACCGCAATGAGCAGTTCTTC.

The chain has TRBV30 and TRBJ2-5, with a possible D match to TRBD2 (5 bases). The CDR3 consists of 14 residues. CDR1 GTSNPN and CDR2 SVGIG come from the germline V gene (reference sequence). Trimming took 3 bases from V and 2 from J, leaving 13 bases between them. CDR3 sequence (DNA): TGTGCCTGGAGGGTGGGCGGGTTACAAGAGACCCAGTACTTC. Translated: CAWRVGGLQETQYF. Combining the CDR3 with reference TRBV30 and TRBJ2-5 gives the whole variable domain SQTIHQWPATLVQPVGSPLSLECTVEGTSNPNLYWYRQAAGRGLQLLFYSVGIGQISSEVPQNLSASRPQDRQFILSSKKLLLSDSGFYLCAWRVGGLQETQYFGPGTRLLVL.

The chain has TRBV5-1 and TRBJ2-5; D remains unclear. Trimming stripped 2 bases from V and 2 bases from J, with 7 bases between. Germline V lookup: CDR1 SGHRS, CDR2 YFSETQ. The length of the CDR3 is 13 residues. Here the CDR3 DNA reads TGCGCCAGCAGCTTCGCGGATCAAGAGACCCAGTACTTC. Its translation is CASSFADQETQYF.

In nucleotides, the CDR3 is TGTGCCAGCAGCCCTCCGACAGACAACTATGGCTACACCTTC. It codes for CASSPPTDNYGYTF. The rearrangement uses TRBV4-2 and TRBJ1-2; a possible D gene is TRBD1 (5 bases). The CDR3 covers 14 residues. The V gene lost 4 bases and the J gene lost 2 bases, with 11 bases spanning the gap. Germline CDR1 LGHNA, CDR2 YNFKEQ.

V usage is TRBV28 and J usage is TRBJ1-1; D possibly corresponds to TRBD1 (5 bases). Trimming stripped 0 bases from V and 1 base from J, with 9 bases between. Germline CDR1 is MDHEN and CDR2 is SYDVKM. The CDR3 extends over 15 amino acids. In DNA, the CDR3 is TGTGCCAGCAGTTTATGGCAGGGATCGAACACTGAAGCTTTCTTT. This gives the protein CASSLWQGSNTEAFF.

This chain links TRBV6-6 with TRBJ2-7, with D possibly being TRBD1 (6 bases). V lost 5 bases to trimming and J lost 1 base, with 15 bases between them. CDR1 is MNHNY and CDR2 is SVGAGI in the germline V gene (reference sequence). The length of the CDR3 is 15 residues. The CDR3 sequence: CASSSSRDISYEQYF. The CDR3 DNA reads TGTGCCAGCAGTAGCTCCCGGGACATTTCCTACGAGCAGTACTTC.

The CDR3 sequence is CASSRSYEQFF. Written as DNA, the CDR3 is TGTGCCAGCAGCCGGAGCTATGAGCAGTTCTTC. The genes are TRBV3-1 (or the pseudogene TRBV3-2) and TRBJ2-1; D remains unclear. Germline CDR1 reads LGHDT; CDR2 reads YNNKEL (reference sequence). Trimming shortened V by 4 bases and J by 8 bases, and 6 bases separated the two germline ends. The CDR3 totals 11 residues.

The chain links TRBV4-1 to TRBJ2-3; 15 nucleotides agree with TRBD2. CDR3 length equals 18 residues. Per germline, CDR1 MGHRA and CDR2 YSYEKL. Trimming removed 3 bases from V and 1 base from J; junction bases left unmatched: 5. The CDR3, as DNA: TGCGCCAGCAGCCAGGGGACTAGCGGGGGGTTTGGCACAGATACGCAGTATTTT. Amino acids: CASSQGTSGGFGTDTQYF.

The V gene is TRBV3-1 (or the pseudogene TRBV3-2), the J gene TRBJ1-1; D is undetermined. Looked up from germline, CDR1 is LGHDT and CDR2 is YNNKEL (reference sequence). Trimming removed 4 bases at V and 2 bases at J, with 14 bases between. The CDR3 is 15 residues long. The CDR3 DNA sequence: TGTGCCAGCAGCCCCACCGAGGCAGCCAACACTGAAGCTTTCTTT. This codes for CASSPTEAANTEAFF.